These 21 T cell receptor beta chains were all obtained from the same sample, sequenced in a study of CD8 T cells in ankylosing spondylitis. TCRdb passed the 5' RACE reads through MiXCR, listing each CDR3 protein once. The data hold under 130,000 distinct CDR3 sequences, with around 24% observed a single time. The specimen was synovial fluid, either unsorted or a sorted T cell fraction (not recorded which). The receptors come from a male donor with ankylosing spondylitis.

The chain recombines TRBV7-6 with TRBJ2-1; no reliable D call. Germline CDR1 and CDR2: SGHVS and FNYEAQ. There are 15 residues in the CDR3. The V gene lost 0 bases and the J gene lost 3 bases, with 9 bases spanning the gap. CDR3 sequence (DNA): TGTGCCAGCAGCTTAGCTTATTCCTTCTACAATGAGCAGTTCTTC. Translation gives CASSLAYSFYNEQFF.

This clonotype was detected a few times. The genes are TRBV20-1 and TRBJ1-5, with 7 bases fitting TRBD1. CDR1 is DFQATT and CDR2 is SNEGSKA in the germline V gene (reference sequence). The CDR3 spans 15 residues. The CDR3: CSSTEGGRTNQPQHF. The CDR3 nucleotides read TGCTCCTCTACGGAAGGGGGCAGGACTAATCAGCCCCAGCATTTT.

CDR3 loop: CSARRDGTSTDTQYF. In DNA form, the CDR3 reads TGCAGTGCAAGGAGGGACGGGACTAGCACAGATACGCAGTATTTT. The chain combines TRBV20-1 with TRBJ2-3, with D possibly being TRBD2 (6 bases). The CDR3 contains 15 residues. The ends were cut back, 6 bases at V and 0 bases at J, with 16 bases in the middle. Germline loops: CDR1 DFQATT, CDR2 SNEGSKA (reference sequence).

The genes are TRBV6-2 or TRBV6-3 and TRBJ1-5; TRBD1 might be the D (6 bases). The CDR3 totals 17 residues. Trimming pared 4 bases from V and 7 bases from J, leaving 23 bases between. Per the germline V gene, CDR1 is MNHEY and CDR2 is SVGEGT. CDR3 region: CASSLPGHGKFSQPQHF. As DNA, the CDR3 is TGTGCCAGCAGTTTACCGGGACACGGAAAATTTTCACAGCCCCAGCATTTT.

This clonotype was recorded many times. The chain has TRBV28 and TRBJ2-7; no clear D gene. V lost 6 bases and J 2 bases, leaving 14 bases between the germline ends. The CDR3 has 14 amino acids. Germline V gives CDR1 MDHEN, CDR2 SYDVKM. The CDR3 DNA follows: TGTGCCAGCAGGGGTGGGAACTCCCCCTACGAGCAGTACGTC. It yields the protein CASRGGNSPYEQYV.

CDR3 sequence reads: CASSRRGGILQETQYF. The CDR3, as DNA: TGTGCCAGCAGCCGCAGAGGGGGAATTTTGCAAGAGACCCAGTACTTC. The rearrangement uses TRBV3-1 and TRBJ2-5; D is possibly TRBD1 (6 bases). This CDR3 comprises 16 residues. V lost 4 bases and J 2 bases, leaving 17 bases between the germline ends. The germline V gene has CDR1 LGHDT and CDR2 YNNKEL (reference sequence).

There are many counts of this clonotype. The chain employs TRBV2 and TRBJ2-2; tentative D call: TRBD1 (6 bases). The ends were cut back, 6 bases at V and 5 bases at J, with 13 bases in the middle. CDR1 SNHLY and CDR2 FYNNEI come from the germline V gene. This CDR3 spans 14 amino acids. The CDR3 coding sequence is TGTGCCAGCAGCGGGACACACGCTACCGGGGAGCTGTTTTTT. This encodes CASSGTHATGELFF. Full variable domain (missing parts from reference TRBV2 and TRBJ2-2): EPEVTQTPSHQVTQMGQEVILRCVPISNHLYFYWYRQILGQKVEFLVSFYNNEISEKSEIFDDQFSVERPDGSNFTLKIRSTKLEDSAMYFCASSGTHATGELFFGEGSRLTVL.

The rearrangement joins TRBV5-4 to TRBJ1-2, with a weak D call TRBD1 (6 bases). Germline CDR1 is SGHNT and CDR2 is YYREEE (reference sequence). The V gene lost 2 bases and the J gene lost 4 bases, with 18 bases spanning the gap. This CDR3 spans 16 amino acids. This CDR3 is CASSFARQALGYGYTF. CDR3 nucleotide sequence: TGTGCCAGCAGCTTCGCCAGACAGGCACTGGGCTATGGCTACACCTTC.

This clonotype was seen a handful of times. The chain combines TRBV11-2 with TRBJ2-1, with 7 bases matching TRBD1. CDR3 length: 14 residues. The germline gives CDR1 SGHAT, CDR2 FQNNGV. Unmatched junction bases numbered 7, after V lost 5 bases and J lost 6 bases. CDR3 region: CASSRGGQFNEQFF. CDR3 sequence (DNA): TGTGCCAGCAGCCGAGGGGGACAGTTCAATGAGCAGTTCTTC.

This chain joins TRBV20-1 and TRBJ2-1, with D tentatively TRBD2 (6 bases). Germline CDR1 DFQATT, CDR2 SNEGSKA (reference sequence). This CDR3 has 15 amino acids. Trimming took 6 bases from V and 3 from J, leaving 18 bases between them. The CDR3 DNA reads TGCAGTGCCACTAGAACGGGGACTGGCTACAATGAGCAGTTCTTC. Translating it yields CSATRTGTGYNEQFF.

The chain uses TRBV30 and TRBJ1-5; D gene uncertain. V dropped 0 bases and J dropped 5 bases, with 14 bases sitting between them. The CDR3 length is 15 residues. Germline-derived CDR1 and CDR2 are GTSNPN and SVGIG (reference sequence). Written as DNA, the CDR3 is TGTGCCTGGAGTGTAGTAGGCAGCCTCGATCAGCCCCAGCATTTT. Protein product: CAWSVVGSLDQPQHF.

V is TRBV5-6 and J is TRBJ2-1; weak D call: TRBD2 (5 bases). This CDR3 is built from 15 residues. Germline loops: CDR1 SGHDT, CDR2 YYEEEE. The ends were cut back, 0 bases at V and 1 base at J, with 8 bases in the middle. CDR3 residues: CASSLVRESYNEQFF. Written as DNA, the CDR3 is TGTGCCAGCAGCTTGGTCCGGGAATCCTACAATGAGCAGTTCTTC.

The chain uses TRBV6-1 and TRBJ1-2, with no clear D. The CDR3 spans 15 residues. Germline V gene lookup returns CDR1 MNHNS and CDR2 SASEGT. The ends were cut back, 5 bases at V and 1 base at J, with 14 bases in the middle. CDR3 in amino acids: CASSRTGGVNYGYTF. CDR3 nucleotide sequence: TGTGCCAGCAGTAGGACCGGCGGAGTTAACTATGGCTACACCTTC.

This chain joins TRBV20-1 and TRBJ1-2; possibly TRBD1 for D (5 bases). V was pared by 1 base and J by 2 bases, with 11 bases between. In germline, CDR1 is DFQATT, CDR2 SNEGSKA (reference sequence). CDR3 size: 14 residues. CDR3: CSARVRDGNYGYTF. CDR3 DNA: TGCAGTGCTAGAGTCAGGGACGGGAACTATGGCTACACCTTC.

The gene calls are TRBV5-1 and TRBJ1-5; D not certain. V lost 0 bases and J 5 bases, leaving 9 bases between the germline ends. This CDR3 has 14 residues. Germline CDR1 reads SGHRS; CDR2 reads YFSETQ. CDR3 sequence reads: CASSLVGGHQPQHF. CDR3 bases: TGCGCCAGCAGCTTGGTGGGCGGCCATCAGCCCCAGCATTTT.

The chain combines TRBV28 with TRBJ2-2; D unclear. Germline CDR1 MDHEN, CDR2 SYDVKM. The CDR3 spans 12 residues. Trimming removed 6 bases at V and 6 bases at J, with 8 bases between. This CDR3 reads CASSLLPGELFF. CDR3 sequence (DNA): TGTGCCAGCAGCCTACTCCCCGGGGAGCTGTTTTTT.

The genes are TRBV2 and TRBJ2-1; 10 nucleotides match TRBD2. The CDR3 totals 15 residues. Germline CDR1 reads SNHLY; CDR2 reads FYNNEI. V dropped 5 bases and J dropped 4; count of bases not matched to a gene: 5. The chain's CDR3 is CASSLRTSGYNEQFF. The DNA of the CDR3 is TGTGCCAGCAGTCTTCGGACTAGCGGATACAATGAGCAGTTCTTC.

This chain connects TRBV20-1 to TRBJ2-7; maybe TRBD1 (6 bases). Germline V gene data show CDR1 as DFQATT and CDR2 as SNEGSKA (reference sequence). This CDR3 has 13 residues. With 6 bases removed from V and 2 bases from J, the gap between germline ends came to 14 bases. The CDR3 bases are TGCAGTGCGGGAAGGGGGATAACCTACGAGCAGTACGTC. Its protein product is CSAGRGITYEQYV.

This clonotype has only a few counts. The V and J genes are TRBV12-3 or TRBV12-4 and TRBJ2-2; 8 bases match TRBD1. The V gene end was trimmed by 5 bases and the J gene end by 4 bases; junction bases not matched to a gene: 6. The CDR3 runs to 15 residues. Written as DNA, the CDR3 is TGTGCCAGCAGTGCCCAGGGGGCGGGCACCGGGGAGCTGTTTTTT. This gives the protein CASSAQGAGTGELFF.

This clonotype was seen more than once but under ten times. This chain joins TRBV6-1 and TRBJ2-1; D is unresolved. This CDR3 has 15 amino acids. Trimming removed 6 bases from V and 3 bases from J, with 15 bases in between. Germline V CDR1 and CDR2: MNHNS, SASEGT. DNA for the CDR3: TGTGCCAGCAGGAGACCGAATCGCCTCTACAATGAGCAGTTCTTC. As protein: CASRRPNRLYNEQFF.

This clonotype was counted only a few times. The chain joins TRBV10-3 to TRBJ2-6; D remains unclear. The CDR3 covers 17 residues. Trimming stripped 4 bases from V and 0 bases from J, with 13 bases between. The germline CDR1 and CDR2 sequences are ENHRY and SYGVKD. CDR3 coding DNA: TGTGCCATCAGTGGTGAAGGGATGAGCTCTGGGGCCAACGTCCTGACTTTC. This encodes CAISGEGMSSGANVLTF.